These T cell receptor beta chains were read from a single sample in a study of Graves' ophthalmopathy and Graves' hyperthyroidism. One entry per CDR3 protein results from TCRdb running MiXCR on the multiplex PCR reads. Of approximately 160,000 distinct CDR3 sequences detected, 37% appear once; the ten largest clones hold under 7%. Source material: peripheral blood. These TCRs come from a woman in her thirties or forties with Graves' ophthalmopathy. CDR3s include the opening cysteine and the closing phenylalanine or tryptophan. Each record gives: CDR3 DNA, CDR3 protein, V gene, clone size, D gene, J gene. A D gene is named only where the DNA matches it firmly. Only some rows state a clone size, as once, few, many or a class for expanded clones.

cdr3_nt: TGCAGTGCTCGAGGGACTAGCGGGAGGTTTTGGGAGCAGTACTTC; cdr3_aa: CSARGTSGRFWEQYF; v_call: TRBV20-1; clone_size: few; d_call: TRBD2; j_call: TRBJ2-7
cdr3_nt: TGTGCCAGCGCTGACCTCTTGGAGCAGTACTTC; cdr3_aa: CASADLLEQYF; v_call: TRBV11-2; clone_size: -; d_call: -; j_call: TRBJ2-7
cdr3_nt: TGTGCCAGCAGCCCAGGACAGGGGGTTAGGGGCAATCAGCCCCAGCATTTT; cdr3_aa: CASSPGQGVRGNQPQHF; v_call: TRBV28; clone_size: many; d_call: TRBD1; j_call: TRBJ1-5
cdr3_nt: TGTGCCAGCAGTTACATAGCGGGAGACGAGACCCAGTACTTC; cdr3_aa: CASSYIAGDETQYF; v_call: TRBV6-2/TRBV6-3; clone_size: few; d_call: TRBD2; j_call: TRBJ2-5
cdr3_nt: TGTGCCAGCAGCCCAGGGATTGTAGCGGGAGGTACCACGTGGGTGTACGAGACCCAGTACTTC; cdr3_aa: CASSPGIVAGGTTWVYETQYF; v_call: TRBV11-1; clone_size: -; d_call: TRBD2; j_call: TRBJ2-5
cdr3_nt: TGTGCCAGCAGTGAGGCTGGACAGGTTAATTCACCCCTCCACTTT; cdr3_aa: CASSEAGQVNSPLHF; v_call: TRBV6-1; clone_size: many; d_call: TRBD1; j_call: TRBJ1-6
cdr3_nt: TGTGCCAGCAGTTTAGATTCGAACACCGGGGAGCTGTTTTTT; cdr3_aa: CASSLDSNTGELFF; v_call: TRBV12-3/TRBV12-4; clone_size: many; d_call: -; j_call: TRBJ2-2
cdr3_nt: TGCAGTGCCAACGAGGGGGCGGACAGCAATCAGCCCCAGCATTTT; cdr3_aa: CSANEGADSNQPQHF; v_call: TRBV20-1; clone_size: many; d_call: TRBD1; j_call: TRBJ1-5
cdr3_nt: TGTGCCAGCACATTACCGGGTCGGCGAAGCGAGCAGTACTTC; cdr3_aa: CASTLPGRRSEQYF; v_call: TRBV6-2/TRBV6-3; clone_size: -; d_call: -; j_call: TRBJ2-7
cdr3_nt: TGTGCCAGCAGTTATGGGACTAGCGGGAGCTCCTACGAGCAGTACTTC; cdr3_aa: CASSYGTSGSSYEQYF; v_call: TRBV6-5; clone_size: -; d_call: TRBD2; j_call: TRBJ2-7
cdr3_nt: TGTGCCAGCAGGAGACAGGTCTCCTACGAGCAGTACTTC; cdr3_aa: CASRRQVSYEQYF; v_call: TRBV12-3/TRBV12-4; clone_size: -; d_call: -; j_call: TRBJ2-7
cdr3_nt: TGTGCCAGCAGCCCGAGCGGGAACACTGAAGCTTTCTTT; cdr3_aa: CASSPSGNTEAFF; v_call: TRBV14; clone_size: many; d_call: -; j_call: TRBJ1-1
cdr3_nt: TGTGCCAGCAGCCTTGCTGCCCGGGAAGAGACCCAGTACTTC; cdr3_aa: CASSLAAREETQYF; v_call: TRBV7-2; clone_size: -; d_call: -; j_call: TRBJ2-5
cdr3_nt: TGTGCCAGCAGCCGGACCGGGACAGGGATGAACACTGAAGCTTTCTTT; cdr3_aa: CASSRTGTGMNTEAFF; v_call: TRBV11-2; clone_size: -; d_call: TRBD1; j_call: TRBJ1-1
cdr3_nt: TGCAGTGCTAGGGAACTAGCGGGGTCCTACGAGCAGTACTTC; cdr3_aa: CSARELAGSYEQYF; v_call: TRBV20-1; clone_size: -; d_call: TRBD2; j_call: TRBJ2-7
cdr3_nt: TGCGCCAGCAGCCTCGGGACTAGCGGGAACCACGAGCAGTACTTC; cdr3_aa: CASSLGTSGNHEQYF; v_call: TRBV4-1; clone_size: many; d_call: TRBD2; j_call: TRBJ2-7
cdr3_nt: TGTGCCAGCGGGCGGACAGACAGCACAGATACGCAGTATTTT; cdr3_aa: CASGRTDSTDTQYF; v_call: TRBV6-2/TRBV6-3; clone_size: many; d_call: -; j_call: TRBJ2-3
cdr3_nt: TGTGCCAGCACCTCTCGAAGGAGCGGCGAGCAGTACTTC; cdr3_aa: CASTSRRSGEQYF; v_call: TRBV28; clone_size: -; d_call: -; j_call: TRBJ2-7
cdr3_nt: TGTGCCAGCAGCTCCTTGAATTTAAGACTAGCGGGAGTATCAGATACGCAGTATTTT; cdr3_aa: CASSSLNLRLAGVSDTQYF; v_call: TRBV7-1; clone_size: many; d_call: TRBD2; j_call: TRBJ2-3
cdr3_nt: TGTGCCAGCAGTTTAGGACAGGCGAACACCGGGGAGCTGTTTTTT; cdr3_aa: CASSLGQANTGELFF; v_call: TRBV12-3/TRBV12-4; clone_size: many; d_call: -; j_call: TRBJ2-2
cdr3_nt: TGTGCCTGGAGCCGGGGCCACCTGAACACTGAAGCTTTCTTT; cdr3_aa: CAWSRGHLNTEAFF; v_call: TRBV30; clone_size: -; d_call: -; j_call: TRBJ1-1
cdr3_nt: TGTGCCAGCAGCTCAGCGGGTCTCCAAGAGACCCAGTACTTC; cdr3_aa: CASSSAGLQETQYF; v_call: TRBV7-2; clone_size: -; d_call: -; j_call: TRBJ2-5
cdr3_nt: TGTGCCAGCAGTTTAGGAGGCGCTAGCTCCTACGAGCAGTACTTC; cdr3_aa: CASSLGGASSYEQYF; v_call: TRBV28; clone_size: -; d_call: -; j_call: TRBJ2-7
cdr3_nt: TGTGCCAGCAGCAACCCACGACCCACGAACACCGGGGAGCTGTTTTTT; cdr3_aa: CASSNPRPTNTGELFF; v_call: TRBV6-1; clone_size: -; d_call: -; j_call: TRBJ2-2
cdr3_nt: TGTGCCAGCAGTGAATTCGCGGGAATCAATGGCTACACCTTC; cdr3_aa: CASSEFAGINGYTF; v_call: TRBV25-1; clone_size: many; d_call: -; j_call: TRBJ1-2
cdr3_nt: TGTGCCAGCAGTGCCGGACCCCTGGTGACCCAGTACTTC; cdr3_aa: CASSAGPLVTQYF; v_call: TRBV2; clone_size: many; d_call: -; j_call: TRBJ2-5
cdr3_nt: TGTGCCAGCAGTTATCGGGACAAATTCTACGAGCAGTACTTC; cdr3_aa: CASSYRDKFYEQYF; v_call: TRBV6-2/TRBV6-3; clone_size: few; d_call: -; j_call: TRBJ2-7
cdr3_nt: TGTGCCAGCAGTTACTCGACGGGGGTTGGCTACACCTTC; cdr3_aa: CASSYSTGVGYTF; v_call: TRBV6-2/TRBV6-3; clone_size: once; d_call: -; j_call: TRBJ1-2
cdr3_nt: TGTGCCAGCAGTGGGGGACAGTCGAGCTCCTACGAGCAGTACTTC; cdr3_aa: CASSGGQSSSYEQYF; v_call: TRBV12-3/TRBV12-4; clone_size: many; d_call: TRBD1; j_call: TRBJ2-7
cdr3_nt: TGTGCCACCAGTGAAAGACAAGCCGGGGAGCTGTTTTTT; cdr3_aa: CATSERQAGELFF; v_call: TRBV24-1; clone_size: -; d_call: -; j_call: TRBJ2-2
cdr3_nt: TGTGCCAGTAGTCATAAGGTGAACACTGAAGCTTTCTTT; cdr3_aa: CASSHKVNTEAFF; v_call: TRBV19; clone_size: many; d_call: -; j_call: TRBJ1-1
cdr3_nt: TGTGCCTGGAGTGTTGGAGCGGGAGGTATCGGGGAGCTGTTTTTT; cdr3_aa: CAWSVGAGGIGELFF; v_call: TRBV30; clone_size: many; d_call: TRBD2; j_call: TRBJ2-2
cdr3_nt: TGTGCCAGCAGCTTAACCCCCAGGCCTTTCTACGAGCAGTACTTC; cdr3_aa: CASSLTPRPFYEQYF; v_call: TRBV7-3; clone_size: many; d_call: -; j_call: TRBJ2-7
cdr3_nt: TGTGCCAGCAGTCAGGGCTTTGTTGAAGCTTTCTTT; cdr3_aa: CASSQGFVEAFF; v_call: TRBV6-1; clone_size: many; d_call: -; j_call: TRBJ1-1
cdr3_nt: TGTGCCAGCAGTTTATTGGGAGGCTACGAGCAGTACTTC; cdr3_aa: CASSLLGGYEQYF; v_call: TRBV28; clone_size: few; d_call: -; j_call: TRBJ2-7
cdr3_nt: TGTGCCAGCAGTTTAGGTCTAGCGTCACTCGGGGAGCTGTTTTTT; cdr3_aa: CASSLGLASLGELFF; v_call: TRBV12-3/TRBV12-4; clone_size: many; d_call: -; j_call: TRBJ2-2
cdr3_nt: TGCGCCAGCAGGGGACTAGCGGGACTGAACGAGCAGTACTTC; cdr3_aa: CASRGLAGLNEQYF; v_call: TRBV5-1; clone_size: -; d_call: TRBD2; j_call: TRBJ2-7
cdr3_nt: TGTGCCAGCAGCCTACTAGCGGGGGCTGAGCAGTTCTTC; cdr3_aa: CASSLLAGAEQFF; v_call: TRBV11-2; clone_size: many; d_call: TRBD2; j_call: TRBJ2-1
cdr3_nt: TGTGCCAGCAGCCGCGTACCACAGGGCCCAAGATTGGGCTACACCTTC; cdr3_aa: CASSRVPQGPRLGYTF; v_call: TRBV6-1; clone_size: -; d_call: -; j_call: TRBJ1-2
cdr3_nt: TGCGCCAGCAGCCAAGATAGTTGGCAGGCCACGCGGAGGTCCACTGAAGCTTTCTTT; cdr3_aa: CASSQDSWQATRRSTEAFF; v_call: TRBV4-1; clone_size: many; d_call: -; j_call: TRBJ1-1
cdr3_nt: TGTGCCAGCAGGAGGGGGGGGACCGGGGAGCTGTTTTTT; cdr3_aa: CASRRGGTGELFF; v_call: TRBV6-2/TRBV6-3; clone_size: -; d_call: -; j_call: TRBJ2-2
cdr3_nt: TGCGCCAGCAGCTTGAGTCGCATAAGCTCCTACGAGCAGTACTTC; cdr3_aa: CASSLSRISSYEQYF; v_call: TRBV5-1; clone_size: -; d_call: -; j_call: TRBJ2-7
cdr3_nt: TGTGCCATCAGCCCCGGGAACACTGAAGCTTTCTTT; cdr3_aa: CAISPGNTEAFF; v_call: TRBV10-3; clone_size: many; d_call: -; j_call: TRBJ1-1
cdr3_nt: TGCGCCAGCAGCCAAGAGTGGAGCGCAGCCTACGAGCAGTACTTC; cdr3_aa: CASSQEWSAAYEQYF; v_call: TRBV4-1; clone_size: many; d_call: -; j_call: TRBJ2-7
cdr3_nt: TGTGCCAGCAGTTTGTTACGAACCGAGGGACGCCTCAATCAGCCCCAGCATTTT; cdr3_aa: CASSLLRTEGRLNQPQHF; v_call: TRBV12-3/TRBV12-4; clone_size: -; d_call: -; j_call: TRBJ1-5